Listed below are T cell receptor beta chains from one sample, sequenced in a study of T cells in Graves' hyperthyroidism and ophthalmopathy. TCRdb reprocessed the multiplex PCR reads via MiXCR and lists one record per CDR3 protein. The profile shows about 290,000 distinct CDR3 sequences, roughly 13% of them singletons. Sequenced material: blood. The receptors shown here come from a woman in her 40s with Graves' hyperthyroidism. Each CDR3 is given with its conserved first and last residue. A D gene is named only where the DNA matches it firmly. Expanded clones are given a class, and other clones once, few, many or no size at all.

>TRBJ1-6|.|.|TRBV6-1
TGTGCCAGCAGTATCTTGGAGTGGGGAATTTCACCCCTCCACTTT
CASSILEWGISPLHF
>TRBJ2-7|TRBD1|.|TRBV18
TGTGCCAGCTCACCCCACACAGGGGGCGACGAGCAGTACTTC
CASSPHTGGDEQYF
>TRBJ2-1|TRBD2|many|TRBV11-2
TGTGCCAGCAGCTCTCGGACTAGCGGGAGACGGAATGAGCAGTTCTTC
CASSSRTSGRRNEQFF
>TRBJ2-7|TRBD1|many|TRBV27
TGTGCCAGCAGTCTTTCACCGGGACAGGGGACCTACGAGCAGTACTTC
CASSLSPGQGTYEQYF
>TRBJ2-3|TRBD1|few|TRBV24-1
TGTGCCACCAGTGATTTGTCAGGGGGCGCCACAGATACGCAGTATTTT
CATSDLSGGATDTQYF
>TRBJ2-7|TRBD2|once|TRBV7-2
TGTGCCAGCAGCCCATCGGCCGGGACTAGCGGCGAGCAGTACTTC
CASSPSAGTSGEQYF
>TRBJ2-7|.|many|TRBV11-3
TGTGCCAGCAGCTTATCCTTTGGCCGGGACACGACTGAGCAGTACTTC
CASSLSFGRDTTEQYF
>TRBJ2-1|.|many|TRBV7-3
TGTGCCAGCAGCTCCTCCTTTTACAATGAGCAGTTCTTC
CASSSSFYNEQFF
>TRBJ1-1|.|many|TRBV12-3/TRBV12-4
TGTGCCAGCACCCGCGCGAACACTGAAGCTTTCTTT
CASTRANTEAFF
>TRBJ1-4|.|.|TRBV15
TGTGCCACCAGCAGAGCCCCAGGCGAAAAACTGTTTTTT
CATSRAPGEKLFF
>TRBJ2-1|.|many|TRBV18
TGTGCCAGCTCATTTTCCGGTGACAGTTACAATGAGCAGTTCTTC
CASSFSGDSYNEQFF
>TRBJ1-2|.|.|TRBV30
TGTGCCTGGAGTGTACCCAGGACTAAATTAGGGATCACCTTC
CAWSVPRTKLGITF
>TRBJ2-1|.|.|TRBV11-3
TGTGCCAGCAGCAGACTCATCGGGACAAGCTCGGGAAACAATGAGCAGTTCTTC
CASSRLIGTSSGNNEQFF
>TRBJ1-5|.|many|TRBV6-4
TGTGCCAGCAGTGACTGCCTGACGTGGAGCAATCAGCCCCAGCATTTT
CASSDCLTWSNQPQHF
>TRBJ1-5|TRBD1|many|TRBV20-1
TGCAGTGCTAGAGAGTCGACAGGGAGTGCTCAGCCCCAGCATTTT
CSARESTGSAQPQHF
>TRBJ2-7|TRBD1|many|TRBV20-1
TGCAGTGCCTTTTCAGACAGGGGTGACTACGAGCAGTACTTC
CSAFSDRGDYEQYF
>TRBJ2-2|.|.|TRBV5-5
TGTGCCAGCAGCAGGGACTCCCACACCGGGGAGCTGTTTTTT
CASSRDSHTGELFF
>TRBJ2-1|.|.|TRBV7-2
TGTGCCAGCAGCACCGGACAGAGCTACAATGAGCAGTTCTTC
CASSTGQSYNEQFF
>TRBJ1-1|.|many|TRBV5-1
TGCGCCAGCAGCTTGGGCGGGGTGGGCACTGAAGCTTTCTTT
CASSLGGVGTEAFF
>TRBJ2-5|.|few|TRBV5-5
TGTGCCAGCAGCCTGGAGGGGGGCGAAAAGACCCAGTACTTC
CASSLEGGEKTQYF
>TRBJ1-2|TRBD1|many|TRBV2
TGTGCCACCACTCCGGGACAGTCGGTTGAGGGCTACACCTTC
CATTPGQSVEGYTF
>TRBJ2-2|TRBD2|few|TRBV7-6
TGTGCCAGCAGCCGAGGACTAGCGGGAGTTAGCGGGGAGCTGTTTTTT
CASSRGLAGVSGELFF